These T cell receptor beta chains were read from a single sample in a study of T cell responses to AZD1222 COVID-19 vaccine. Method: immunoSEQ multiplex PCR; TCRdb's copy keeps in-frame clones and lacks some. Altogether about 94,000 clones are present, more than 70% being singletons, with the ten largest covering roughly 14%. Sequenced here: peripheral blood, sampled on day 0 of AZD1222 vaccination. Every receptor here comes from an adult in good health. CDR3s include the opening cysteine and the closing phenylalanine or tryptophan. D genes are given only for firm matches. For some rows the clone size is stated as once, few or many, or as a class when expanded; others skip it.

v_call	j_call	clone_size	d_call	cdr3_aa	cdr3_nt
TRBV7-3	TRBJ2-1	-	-	CASSVGRYNEQFF	TGTGCCAGCAGCGTGGGACGGTACAATGAGCAGTTCTTC
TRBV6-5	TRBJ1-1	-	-	CASRVTGNTEAFF	TGTGCCAGCCGGGTGACGGGGAACACTGAAGCTTTCTTT
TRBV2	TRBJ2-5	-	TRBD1	CASRIQGAETQYF	TGTGCCAGCAGAATACAGGGGGCGGAGACCCAGTACTTC
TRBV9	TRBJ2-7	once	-	CASSVGHQHEQYF	TGTGCCAGCAGCGTAGGCCATCAGCACGAGCAGTACTTC
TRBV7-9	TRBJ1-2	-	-	CASSPIRVNYGYTF	TGTGCCAGCAGCCCGATCAGGGTTAACTATGGCTACACCTTC
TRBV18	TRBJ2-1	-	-	CASSPIRGGSNEQFF	TGTGCCAGCTCACCTATCAGGGGCGGCAGCAATGAGCAGTTCTTC
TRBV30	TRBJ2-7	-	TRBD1	CAWSVVGGKNGEQYF	TGTGCCTGGAGTGTAGTAGGGGGCAAGAATGGGGAGCAGTACTTC
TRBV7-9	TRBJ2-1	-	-	CASSAGVGTDGEQFF	TGTGCCAGCAGCGCAGGCGTGGGGACGGACGGTGAGCAGTTCTTC
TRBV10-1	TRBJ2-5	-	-	CASSRGSQETQYF	TGCGCCAGCAGCCGGGGGTCTCAAGAGACCCAGTACTTC
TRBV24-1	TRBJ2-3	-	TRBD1	CATSDLGQGAQDTQYF	TGTGCCACCAGTGATTTGGGACAGGGAGCTCAAGATACGCAGTATTTT
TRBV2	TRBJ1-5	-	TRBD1	CASSADRGRSPQHF	TGTGCCAGCAGCGCAGACAGGGGCCGGTCGCCCCAGCATTTT